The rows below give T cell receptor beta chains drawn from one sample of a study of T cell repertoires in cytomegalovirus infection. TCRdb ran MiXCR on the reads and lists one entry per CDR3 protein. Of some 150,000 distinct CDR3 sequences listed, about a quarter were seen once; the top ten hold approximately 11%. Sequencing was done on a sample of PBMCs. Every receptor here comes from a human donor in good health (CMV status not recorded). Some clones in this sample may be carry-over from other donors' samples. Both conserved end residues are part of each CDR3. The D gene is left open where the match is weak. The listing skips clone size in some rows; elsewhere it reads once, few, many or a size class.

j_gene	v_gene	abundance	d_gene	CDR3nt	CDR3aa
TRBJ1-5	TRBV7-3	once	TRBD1	TGTGCCAGCAGGGGGGGACTTAGGGGGCCTCGGATCAATCAGCCCCAGCATTTT	CASRGGLRGPRINQPQHF
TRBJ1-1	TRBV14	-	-	TGTGCCAGCAGCCGTAACAGGGTCTTAGACACTGAAGCTTTCTTT	CASSRNRVLDTEAFF
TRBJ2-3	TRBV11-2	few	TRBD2	TGTGCCAGCAGCGACTCCCCAGCTAGCGGGAGGACGGATACGCAGTATTTT	CASSDSPASGRTDTQYF
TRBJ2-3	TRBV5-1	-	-	TGCGCCAGCAGCAGCGACAGGAGCAGAACAGATACGCAGTATTTT	CASSSDRSRTDTQYF
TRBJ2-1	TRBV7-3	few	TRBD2	TGTGCCAGCAGCCCTCTGGCGGGGGGATGGGGTGAGCAGTTCTTC	CASSPLAGGWGEQFF
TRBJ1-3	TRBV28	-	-	TGTGCCAGCCGCAACAGGGATCAATACTGGTATGGAAACACCATATATTTT	CASRNRDQYWYGNTIYF
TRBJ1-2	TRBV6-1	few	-	TGTGCCAGCAGTGAACGGGGGATCTATGGCTACACCTTC	CASSERGIYGYTF
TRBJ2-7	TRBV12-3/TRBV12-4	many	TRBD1	TGTGCCAGCAGTTTGGACAGGAACTACGAGCAGTACTTC	CASSLDRNYEQYF
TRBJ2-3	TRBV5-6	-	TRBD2	TGTGCCAGCAGCCCGACACGGGGGGGTAGCCACACAGATACGCAGTATTTT	CASSPTRGGSHTDTQYF
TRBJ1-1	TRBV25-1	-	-	TGTGCCAGCAGTGAGTGGGCCATCAGTGAAGCTTTCTTT	CASSEWAISEAFF
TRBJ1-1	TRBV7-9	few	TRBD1	TGTGCCAGCAGCGGTAGGACAGGACACACCTTGGAAGCTTTCTTT	CASSGRTGHTLEAFF
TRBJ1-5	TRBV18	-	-	TGTGCCAGCTCACCCGTCGGAGGGACGGAAAATCAGCCCCAGCATTTT	CASSPVGGTENQPQHF
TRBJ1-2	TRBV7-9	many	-	TGTGCCAGCAGCTTATACCGACAGGCTAATCATAACTATGGCTACACCTTC	CASSLYRQANHNYGYTF
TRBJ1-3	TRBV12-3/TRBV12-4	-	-	TGTGCCAGCAGTTTAGACCTCAGAAACACCATATATTTT	CASSLDLRNTIYF
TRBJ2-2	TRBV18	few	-	TGTGCCAGCTCACCACCATCAGGGGCGGGCACCGGGGAGCTGTTTTTT	CASSPPSGAGTGELFF
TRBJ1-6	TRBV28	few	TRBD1	TGTGCCAGCAGCAGCCCGGGACAGGGAACTCCCCTCCACTTT	CASSSPGQGTPLHF
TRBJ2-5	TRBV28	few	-	TGTGCCAGCAGTTCCCGCAGGGAGCCCCAAGAGACCCAGTACTTC	CASSSRREPQETQYF
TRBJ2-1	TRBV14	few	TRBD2	TGTGCCAGCAGCTGGGTCCTAGCGGGGGGCCGGGATGAGCAGTTCTTC	CASSWVLAGGRDEQFF
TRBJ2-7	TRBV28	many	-	TGTGCCAGCACAGACAACTACGAGCAGTACTTC	CASTDNYEQYF
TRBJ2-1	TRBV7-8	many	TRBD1	TGTGCCAGCAGCCGTATAGGGACAGGGGGCTACAATGAGCAGTTCTTC	CASSRIGTGGYNEQFF
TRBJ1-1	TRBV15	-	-	TGTGCCACCCTGCGGGACGGTGCTGAAGCTTTCTTT	CATLRDGAEAFF
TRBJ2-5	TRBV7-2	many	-	TGTGCCAGCACCCTTATGAGGACTTTTGGAGAGACCCAGTACTTC	CASTLMRTFGETQYF
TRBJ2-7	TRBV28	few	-	TGTGCCAGCAGCCCCCCGGGGAGCGGACCCTACGAGCAGTACTTC	CASSPPGSGPYEQYF
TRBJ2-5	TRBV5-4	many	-	TGTGCCAGCAGCTCAGACTCATCAGAGACCCAGTACTTC	CASSSDSSETQYF
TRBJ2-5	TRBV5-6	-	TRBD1	TGTGCCAGCTTGGACAGGGGGCTGGTAGAGACCCAGTACTTC	CASLDRGLVETQYF
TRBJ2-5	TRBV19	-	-	TGTGCCAGTAGTATAGCGGCGTACCAAGAGACCCAGTACTTC	CASSIAAYQETQYF
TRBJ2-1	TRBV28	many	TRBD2	TGTGCCAGCAGCCCGGGACTAGCGGGAGTTGGGGAGCAGTTCTTC	CASSPGLAGVGEQFF
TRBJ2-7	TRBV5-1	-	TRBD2	TGCGCCAGCAGCCTGACTAGCGGGACTTTCTACGAGCAGTACTTC	CASSLTSGTFYEQYF
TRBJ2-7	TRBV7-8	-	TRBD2	TGTGCCAGCAGCTTAACCGCGGGGGTCTCCTACGAGCAGTACTTC	CASSLTAGVSYEQYF
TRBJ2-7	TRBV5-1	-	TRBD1	TGCGCCAGCAGATCCGGGACAGGGGGCACCGAGCAGTACTTC	CASRSGTGGTEQYF
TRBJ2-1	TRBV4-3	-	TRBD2	TGCGCCAGCAGCCAGGTAGCGGGAGTGGGCAATGAGCAGTTCTTC	CASSQVAGVGNEQFF
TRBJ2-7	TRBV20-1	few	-	TGCAGTGCTAGGAACAGCACTTCCTACGAGCAGTACTTC	CSARNSTSYEQYF
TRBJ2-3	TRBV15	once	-	TGTGCCACCAGAGACGCCGGGACATTCCTTCCAGATACGCAGTATTTT	CATRDAGTFLPDTQYF
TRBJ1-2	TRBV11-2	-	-	TGTGCCAGCAGCTTAGCGACAGCAACTAACTATGGCTACACCTTC	CASSLATATNYGYTF
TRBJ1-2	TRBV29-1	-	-	TGCAGCGTTGACCGAAACGGTGGCGGCTACACCTTC	CSVDRNGGGYTF
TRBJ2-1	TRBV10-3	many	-	TGTGCCATCAGACCCGAGAGGGGCCCCAGCTACAATGAGCAGTTCTTC	CAIRPERGPSYNEQFF
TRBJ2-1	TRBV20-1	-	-	TGCAGTGCCAGCTCCTATACTAGCTCCTACAATGAGCAGTTCTTC	CSASSYTSSYNEQFF
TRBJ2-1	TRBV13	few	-	TGTGCCAGCAGCTTCCAGTTGGATGAGCAGTTCTTC	CASSFQLDEQFF
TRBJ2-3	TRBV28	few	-	TGTGCCAGCAATTACCCACGGCAGTATTTT	CASNYPRQYF
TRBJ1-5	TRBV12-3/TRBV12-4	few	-	TGTGCCAGCAGCAAGACAGGTAGCAATCAGCCCCAGCATTTT	CASSKTGSNQPQHF
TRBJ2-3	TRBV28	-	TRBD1	TGTGCCAGCAGTTTTGGGGGACAGGGCTACACAGATACGCAGTATTTT	CASSFGGQGYTDTQYF
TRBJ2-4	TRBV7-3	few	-	TGTGCCAGCAGCTTGGCTCGCCACGACATTCAGTACTTC	CASSLARHDIQYF
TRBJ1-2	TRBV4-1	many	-	TGCGCCAGCAGCCAAGCCACCGGGGCGAGGGGTGGCTACACCTTC	CASSQATGARGGYTF
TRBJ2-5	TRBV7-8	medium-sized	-	TGTGCCAGCAGCCCGCCTGGGGGGACTGAAAAAGAGACCCAGTACTTC	CASSPPGGTEKETQYF
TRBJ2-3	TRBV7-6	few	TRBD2	TGTGCCAGCAGCTTCGGTGGACTAGCGGGAAAAGGATTGATTTTT	CASSFGGLAGKGLIF
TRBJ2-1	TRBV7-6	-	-	TGTGCCAGCAGCCCCGCCGGACTAAACTACAATGAGCAGTTCTTC	CASSPAGLNYNEQFF
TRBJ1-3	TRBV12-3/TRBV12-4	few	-	TGTGCCAGCAGACGGACAGCCTCTGGAAACACCATATATTTT	CASRRTASGNTIYF
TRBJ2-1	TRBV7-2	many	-	TGTGCCAGCAGTAACAGGGTGAACAATGAGCAGTTCTTC	CASSNRVNNEQFF
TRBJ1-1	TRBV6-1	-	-	TGTGCCAGCAACTCGGGGGGCTTGGGCACTGAAGCTTTCTTT	CASNSGGLGTEAFF
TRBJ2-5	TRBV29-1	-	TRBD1	TGCAGCGTTAAGTCGACAGGGGGCTGGAGGGAGACCCAGTACTTC	CSVKSTGGWRETQYF
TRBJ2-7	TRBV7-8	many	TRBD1	TGTGCCAGCAGCCCCAGGACAGGGGGGAACTACGAGCAGTACTTC	CASSPRTGGNYEQYF
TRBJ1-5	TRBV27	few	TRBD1	TGTGCCAGCAGTATGACAGGGAGCAATCAGCCCCAGCATTTT	CASSMTGSNQPQHF
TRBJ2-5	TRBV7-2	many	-	TGTGCCAGCAGCTTTGAGGGGCAAAGGCCCCAGTACTTC	CASSFEGQRPQYF
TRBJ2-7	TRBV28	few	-	TGTGCCAGCAAAGGGGGAGGGACAGCTGCCTACGAGCAGTACTTC	CASKGGGTAAYEQYF
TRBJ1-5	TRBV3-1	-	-	TGTGCCAGCAGCCAAGGTCGAAGTAGCAATCAGCCCCAGCATTTT	CASSQGRSSNQPQHF